The clone carrying this T cell receptor (beta chain) was seen a few times. Its specificity is unknown. cDNA libraries for TCR beta contained unique molecular identifiers. Each CDR3 protein gets one entry after TCRdb re-called the PCR reads with MiXCR. In the table there are 700,000 to 800,000 distinct CDR3 sequences, roughly 27% of which are singletons. This entry belongs to a study of post-analysis software for immune sequencing data. Study-wide results and limits: Compared with controls, patients had more of about five TRBV segments, including TRBV5-6, TRBV5-1 and TRBV20-1. When compared against controls, multiple sclerosis patients showed significantly lower normalized Chao1 diversity.

The CDR3 extends over 17 amino acids. Germline-derived CDR1 and CDR2 are DFQATT and SNEGSKA (reference sequence). Trimming removed 1 base from V and 2 bases from J; junction bases left unmatched: 13. Sequenced: blood. This receptor was taken from a girl aged 5-17 years with multiple sclerosis. The chain is built from TRBV20-1 and TRBJ2-7; 8 bases fit TRBD1. The CDR3 spells CSARGTGPGFVAYEQYF. CDR3 sequence (DNA): TGCAGTGCTAGAGGGACAGGGCCGGGGTTTGTCGCCTACGAGCAGTACTTC.